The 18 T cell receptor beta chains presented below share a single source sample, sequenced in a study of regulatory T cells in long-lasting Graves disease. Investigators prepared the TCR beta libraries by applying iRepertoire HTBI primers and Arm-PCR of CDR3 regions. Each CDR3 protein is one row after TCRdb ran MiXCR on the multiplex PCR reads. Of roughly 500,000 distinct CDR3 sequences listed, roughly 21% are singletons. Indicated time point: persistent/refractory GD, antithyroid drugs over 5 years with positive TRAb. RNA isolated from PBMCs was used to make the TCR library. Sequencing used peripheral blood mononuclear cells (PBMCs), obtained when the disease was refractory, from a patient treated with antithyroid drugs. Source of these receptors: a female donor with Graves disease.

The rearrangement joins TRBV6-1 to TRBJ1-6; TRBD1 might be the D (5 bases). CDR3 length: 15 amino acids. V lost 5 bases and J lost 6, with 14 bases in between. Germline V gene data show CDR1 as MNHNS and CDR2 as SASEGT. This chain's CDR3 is CASSLGEIPNSPLHF. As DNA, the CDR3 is TGTGCCAGCAGTCTAGGGGAGATCCCTAATTCACCCCTCCACTTT.

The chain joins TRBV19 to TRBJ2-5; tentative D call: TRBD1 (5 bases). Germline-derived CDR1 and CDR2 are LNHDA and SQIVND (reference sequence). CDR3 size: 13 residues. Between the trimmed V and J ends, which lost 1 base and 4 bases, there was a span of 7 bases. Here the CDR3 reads CASSIGQLETQYF. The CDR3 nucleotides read TGTGCCAGTAGTATAGGACAGTTAGAGACCCAGTACTTC.

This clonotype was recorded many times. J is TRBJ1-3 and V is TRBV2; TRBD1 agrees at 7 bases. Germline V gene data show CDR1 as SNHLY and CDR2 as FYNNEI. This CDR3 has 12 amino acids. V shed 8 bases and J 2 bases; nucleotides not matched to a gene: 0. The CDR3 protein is CASGTAGNTIYF. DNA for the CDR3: TGTGCCAGCGGGACAGCTGGAAACACCATATATTTT.

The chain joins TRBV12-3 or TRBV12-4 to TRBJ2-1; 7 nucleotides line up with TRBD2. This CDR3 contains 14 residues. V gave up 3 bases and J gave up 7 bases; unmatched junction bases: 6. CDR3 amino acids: CASSFLGEGNEQFF. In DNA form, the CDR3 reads TGTGCCAGCAGTTTTTTGGGGGAGGGGAATGAGCAGTTCTTC.

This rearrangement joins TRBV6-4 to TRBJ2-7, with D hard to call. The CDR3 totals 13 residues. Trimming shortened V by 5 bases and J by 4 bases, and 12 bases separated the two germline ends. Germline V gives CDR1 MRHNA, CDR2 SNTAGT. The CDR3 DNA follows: TGTGCCAGCAGTTACGATATAAAGTACGAGCAGTACTTC. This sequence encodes CASSYDIKYEQYF.

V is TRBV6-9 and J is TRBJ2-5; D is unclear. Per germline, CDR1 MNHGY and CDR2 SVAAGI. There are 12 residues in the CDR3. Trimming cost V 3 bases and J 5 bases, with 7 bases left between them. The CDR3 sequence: CASSYPKETQYF. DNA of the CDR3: TGTGCCAGCAGTTACCCCAAGGAGACCCAGTACTTC.

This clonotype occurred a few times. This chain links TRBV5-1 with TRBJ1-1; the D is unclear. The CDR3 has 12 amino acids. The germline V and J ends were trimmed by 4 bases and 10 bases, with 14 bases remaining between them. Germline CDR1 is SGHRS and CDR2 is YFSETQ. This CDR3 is CASSPEGYGAFF. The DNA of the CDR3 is TGCGCCAGCAGCCCCGAAGGGTATGGAGCTTTCTTT.

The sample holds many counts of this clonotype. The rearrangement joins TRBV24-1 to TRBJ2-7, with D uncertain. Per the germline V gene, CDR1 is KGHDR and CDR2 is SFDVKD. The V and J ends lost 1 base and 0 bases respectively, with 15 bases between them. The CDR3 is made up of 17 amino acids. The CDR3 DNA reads TGTGCCACCAGTGATTTTGGGCAACGGCGTCCCTCCTACGAGCAGTACTTC. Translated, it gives CATSDFGQRRPSYEQYF.

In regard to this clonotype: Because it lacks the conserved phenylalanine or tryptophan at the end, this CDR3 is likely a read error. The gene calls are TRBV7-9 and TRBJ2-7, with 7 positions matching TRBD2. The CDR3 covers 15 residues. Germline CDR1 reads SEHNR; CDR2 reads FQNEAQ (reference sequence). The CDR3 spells CASSLGTISLSEQYS. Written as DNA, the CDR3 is TGCGCCAGCAGCTTGGGGACTATCTCCCTCTCCGAGCAGTACTCC.

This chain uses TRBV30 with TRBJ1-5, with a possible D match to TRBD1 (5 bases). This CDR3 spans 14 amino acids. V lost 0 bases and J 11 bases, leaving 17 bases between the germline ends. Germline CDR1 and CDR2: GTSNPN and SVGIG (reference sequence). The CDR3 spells CAWSVGSTWGTQHF. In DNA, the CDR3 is TGTGCCTGGAGTGTCGGCTCTACTTGGGGCACCCAGCATTTT.

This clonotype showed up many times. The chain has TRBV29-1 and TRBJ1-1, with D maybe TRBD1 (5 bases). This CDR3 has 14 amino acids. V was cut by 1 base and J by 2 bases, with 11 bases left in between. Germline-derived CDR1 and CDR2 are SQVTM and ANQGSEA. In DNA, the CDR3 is TGCAGCGTTGAAGTAAGGGGACGAAACACTGAAGCTTTCTTT. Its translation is CSVEVRGRNTEAFF.

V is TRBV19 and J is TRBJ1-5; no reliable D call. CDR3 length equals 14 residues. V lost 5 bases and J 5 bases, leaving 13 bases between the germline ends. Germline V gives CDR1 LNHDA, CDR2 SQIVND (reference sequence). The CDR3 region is CASSAFLGYQPQHF. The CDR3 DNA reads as TGTGCCAGTAGTGCGTTTCTGGGGTATCAGCCCCAGCATTTT.

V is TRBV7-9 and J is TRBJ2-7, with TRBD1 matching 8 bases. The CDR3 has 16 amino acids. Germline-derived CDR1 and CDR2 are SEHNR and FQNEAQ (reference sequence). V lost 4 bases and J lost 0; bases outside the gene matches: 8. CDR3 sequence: CASSSKTDRASYEQYF. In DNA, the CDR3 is TGTGCCAGCAGCTCCAAAACGGACAGGGCCTCCTACGAGCAGTACTTC.

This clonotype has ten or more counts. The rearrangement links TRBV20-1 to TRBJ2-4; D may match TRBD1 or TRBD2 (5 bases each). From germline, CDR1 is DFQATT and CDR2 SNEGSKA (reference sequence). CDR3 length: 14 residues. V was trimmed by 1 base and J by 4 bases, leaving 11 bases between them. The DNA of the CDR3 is TGCAGTGCTAGAGGACGGGACGGAAAAAACATTCAGTACTTC. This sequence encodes CSARGRDGKNIQYF.

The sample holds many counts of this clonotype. This CDR3 reads CASSPSAGGPVEQYF. The CDR3 DNA is TGTGCCAGCAGCCCGTCAGCGGGAGGGCCGGTAGAGCAGTACTTC. This sequence joins TRBV7-3 and TRBJ2-7, with 10 nucleotides matching TRBD2. Looked up from germline, CDR1 is SGHTA and CDR2 is FQGTGA. V shed 5 bases, J shed 7 bases, and the junction held 11 bases outside the gene matches. The CDR3 has 15 residues.

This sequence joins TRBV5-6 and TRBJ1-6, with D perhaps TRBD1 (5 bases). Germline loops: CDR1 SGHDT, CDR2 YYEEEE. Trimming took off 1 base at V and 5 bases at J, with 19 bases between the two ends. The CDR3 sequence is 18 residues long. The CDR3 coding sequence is TGTGCCAGCAGCTTGCTTGTGGCAGGGTGGACGGATAATTCACCCCTCCACTTT. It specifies CASSLLVAGWTDNSPLHF.

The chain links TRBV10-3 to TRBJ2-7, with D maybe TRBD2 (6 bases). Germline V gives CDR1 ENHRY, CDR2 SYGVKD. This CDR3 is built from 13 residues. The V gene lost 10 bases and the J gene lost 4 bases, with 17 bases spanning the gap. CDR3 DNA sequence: TGTGCCAGCCGGGACTCTGAACAGTACGAGCAGTACTTC. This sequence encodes CASRDSEQYEQYF.

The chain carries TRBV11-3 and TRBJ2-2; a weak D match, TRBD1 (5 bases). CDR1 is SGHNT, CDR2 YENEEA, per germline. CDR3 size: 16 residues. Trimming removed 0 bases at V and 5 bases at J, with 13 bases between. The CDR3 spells CASSLDGRESTGELFF. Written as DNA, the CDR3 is TGTGCCAGCAGCTTAGATGGCAGGGAATCGACCGGGGAGCTGTTTTTT.